Listed here is a single T cell receptor beta chain. The data were taken from a study of blood T cell repertoires in COVID-19. Study at large: The United States, Italy and Spain were the sources of the acute and convalescent COVID-19 samples.

TCRdb keeps only in-frame clones here, not all; method: immunoSEQ multiplex PCR. Of approximately 160,000 clones listed, roughly four fifths are singletons. The receptor's source is a man aged 55-75 years with active or convalescent COVID-19. Sequencing was performed on peripheral blood.

The CDR3 DNA is TGTGCCAGCAGCCGAACCGGGACAGGGGGAACCGGGGAGCTGTTTTTT. This translates into CASSRTGTGGTGELFF. This chain uses TRBV3-1 (or the pseudogene TRBV3-2) with TRBJ2-2; 11 positions match TRBD1. V was pared by 4 bases and J by 5 bases, with 6 bases of the junction left unmatched. The CDR3 length is 16 residues. Germline CDR1 LGHDT, CDR2 YNNKEL (reference sequence).